This T cell receptor (beta chain) was identified in a study of OX40 agonist ivuxolimab in advanced cancers. Turning to the study itself: Six ivuxolimab dose levels, 0.01 to 10 mg/kg, were given intravenously every 2 weeks.

The ends were cut back, 2 bases at V and 4 bases at J, with 11 bases in the middle. CDR1 is SGHNT and CDR2 is YYREEE in the germline V gene (reference sequence). This CDR3 region has 14 residues. Only in-frame clones appear in the TCRdb table, and some are missing; sequencing was by immunoSEQ multiplex PCR. The sample lists tens of thousands of clones, roughly 84% occurring once. Autoimmune disease history or systemic immunosuppression was exclusionary. Sampling times: baseline, cycle 4 day 1, cycle 7 day 1. This chain links TRBV5-4 with TRBJ2-3; the D call may be TRBD1 or TRBD2 (5 bases each). This receptor was taken from an adult with an advanced solid tumor such as melanoma, head and neck, liver or kidney cancer. Material: CD4+ or CD8+ T cells sorted from blood, obtained in a trial of the OX40 agonist ivuxolimab. The chain's CDR3 is CASSLTRGSDTQYF. DNA of the CDR3: TGTGCCAGCAGCTTAACCCGGGGCTCAGATACGCAGTATTTT.